This T cell receptor beta chain is drawn from a study of a mutant IDH1 vaccine in newly diagnosed glioma. In the study overall: Eight vaccinations were given in weeks 1, 3, 5, 7, 11, 15, 19 and 23. Vaccinations were initiated 4-6 weeks following radiotherapy alone, or were given together with temozolomide cycles. Patients had received radiotherapy, temozolomide, or both previously, most receiving both.

Time point defined: week 5, during vaccination. Vaccination used 300 ug of mutant IDH1 20-mer peptide per dose, with topical imiquimod. The repertoire was sequenced with immunoSEQ multiplex PCR; TCRdb's copy has only in-frame clones and lacks some. Among around 51,000 clones listed, around 80% were seen once. Regarding this clone: The antigen is undetermined.

The TCR was taken from a woman aged 40 to 50 with glioma. Material: PBMCs, obtained from a glioma patient whose treatment included an IDH1 peptide vaccine.

In DNA form, the CDR3 reads TGTGCCACCCAGGGCACTAGCGGGGCCAGGTACCAAGAGACCCAGTACTTC. This gives the protein CATQGTSGARYQETQYF. The chain links TRBV15 to TRBJ2-5, with 10 nucleotides matching TRBD2. This CDR3 comprises 17 residues. The V gene's germline CDR1 is LNHNV and CDR2 YYDKDF (reference sequence). With 8 bases clipped from V and 0 bases from J, the junction kept 12 bases outside the gene matches. Looking up the rest from reference TRBV15 and TRBJ2-5 gives the full variable domain: DAMVIQNPRYQVTQFGKPVTLSCSQTLNHNVMYWYQQKSSQAPKLLFHYYDKDFNNEADTPDNFQSRRPNTSFCFLDIRSPGLGDTAMYLCATQGTSGARYQETQYFGPGTRLLVL.